The 28 T cell receptor beta chains below all came from one sample that was sequenced in a study of T cell responses to AZD1222 COVID-19 vaccine. Only in-frame clones appear in the TCRdb table, and some are missing; sequencing was by immunoSEQ multiplex PCR. The sample records roughly 140,000 clones, more than 90% being singletons. The sequencing used peripheral blood, collected on day 0 of AZD1222 vaccination. The receptors originated from an adult in good health.

This clone occurred once. This chain uses TRBV7-3 with TRBJ1-5; no firm D call. The CDR3 sequence is 15 residues long. Trimming left V 2 bases short and J 6 bases short, with 14 bases between. CDR1 is SGHTA, CDR2 FQGTGA, per germline. The CDR3 DNA sequence: TGTGCCAGCAGCTTAGCCCTGGCGTTGGGTCAGCCCCAGCATTTT. Amino acids: CASSLALALGQPQHF.

This clone is a singleton in its sample. V gene TRBV5-4 combines with J gene TRBJ1-1; D gene unclear. Germline V gene sequence: CDR1 SGHNT, CDR2 YYREEE (reference sequence). Trimming left V 4 bases short and J 0 bases short, with 16 bases between. This CDR3 spans 16 amino acids. CDR3 DNA: TGTGCCAGCAGCCCACCCCATCCGGGCCTGAACACTGAAGCTTTCTTT. Protein product: CASSPPHPGLNTEAFF.

This clone was detected only once. The chain links TRBV5-1 to TRBJ1-3; tentatively, D is TRBD1 (5 bases). Germline-derived CDR1 and CDR2 are SGHRS and YFSETQ. CDR3 length: 15 amino acids. V shed 3 bases and J shed 8 bases, with 18 bases lying between them. CDR3: CASSSDGGLRDTIYF. The DNA for the CDR3 is TGCGCCAGCAGCTCCGATGGGGGGTTGCGAGACACCATATATTTT.

The CDR3 DNA reads as TGCGCCAGCAGCTTGGTGAGAGGGATTTTTTCGGTGGAGACCCAGTACTTC. Translating gives CASSLVRGIFSVETQYF. V is TRBV5-1 and J is TRBJ2-5; weak D call: TRBD2 (5 bases). V was clipped by 0 bases and J by 5 bases, with 20 bases between them. This CDR3 contains 17 residues. The V gene's germline CDR1 is SGHRS and CDR2 YFSETQ.

The chain uses TRBV7-2 and TRBJ1-2; tentative D call: TRBD1 (6 bases). There are 18 residues in the CDR3. Per the germline V gene, CDR1 is SGHTA and CDR2 is FQGNSA. V was trimmed by 0 bases and J by 0 bases, leaving 17 bases between them. The CDR3 DNA is TGTGCCAGCAGCTTAGCCTGGGGAGGGGGGGAATCTAACTATGGCTACACCTTC. This sequence encodes CASSLAWGGGESNYGYTF.

This chain connects TRBV27 to TRBJ1-1; 10 bases align to TRBD1. The V gene end was trimmed by 5 bases and the J gene end by 2 bases; junction bases not matched to a gene: 5. The CDR3 runs 15 residues. CDR1 MNHEY and CDR2 SMNVEV come from the germline V gene (reference sequence). The CDR3 loop reads CASSPWDRGNTEAFF. The CDR3 bases are TGTGCCAGCAGTCCCTGGGACAGGGGTAACACTGAAGCTTTCTTT.

The chain combines TRBV5-5 with TRBJ2-2; 11 positions match TRBD2. With 0 bases clipped from V and 4 bases from J, the junction kept 2 bases outside the gene matches. Germline V gives CDR1 SGHKS, CDR2 YYEKEE (reference sequence). The CDR3 loop spans 16 amino acids. CDR3: CASSLATSGTTGELFF. DNA of the CDR3: TGTGCCAGCAGCTTGGCGACTAGCGGGACCACCGGGGAGCTGTTTTTT.

The chain recombines TRBV6-5 with TRBJ1-5; D is uncertain. The CDR3 has 12 amino acids. The germline V and J ends were trimmed by 9 bases and 0 bases, with 6 bases remaining between them. CDR1 is MNHEY and CDR2 is SVGAGI in the germline V gene. CDR3 in amino acids: CASCNSNQPQHF. CDR3 DNA sequence: TGTGCCAGTTGTAATAGCAATCAGCCCCAGCATTTT.

The chain is built from TRBV25-1 and TRBJ2-5; D call uncertain. The CDR3 is made up of 14 amino acids. Trimming pared 2 bases from V and 2 bases from J, leaving 9 bases between. CDR1 MGHDK and CDR2 SYGVNS come from the germline V gene. CDR3: CASSEPGGQETQYF. CDR3 DNA sequence: TGTGCCAGCAGTGAACCCGGCGGTCAAGAGACCCAGTACTTC.

This sequence joins TRBV6-5 and TRBJ2-3, with a tentative D call TRBD1 (6 bases). CDR1 and CDR2 from the germline V gene are MNHEY and SVGAGI. Trimming stripped 6 bases from V and 0 bases from J, with 13 bases between. CDR3 length: 15 amino acids. Here the CDR3 reads CASRQTGQSTDTQYF. In nucleotides, the CDR3 is TGTGCCAGCAGGCAGACAGGACAAAGCACAGATACGCAGTATTTT.

The V call is TRBV6-5, the J call TRBJ1-2; TRBD1 might be the D (6 bases). Germline V gene data show CDR1 as MNHEY and CDR2 as SVGAGI. V was shortened by 1 base and J by 7 bases, with 10 bases between the two germline ends. The CDR3 spans 13 residues. This CDR3 is CASSYWGAGGYTF. Written as DNA, the CDR3 is TGTGCCAGCAGTTACTGGGGGGCGGGTGGCTACACCTTC.

The CDR3: CASSSPRQGAFQPQHF. As DNA, the CDR3 is TGTGCCAGCAGTTCCCCCAGACAGGGGGCTTTTCAGCCCCAGCATTTT. The V gene is TRBV28, the J gene TRBJ1-5; 10 bases are a match to TRBD1. CDR1 and CDR2 (germline): MDHEN, SYDVKM. This CDR3 region has 16 residues. Trimming took 4 bases from V and 6 from J; bases not matched to a gene: 9.

The V gene is TRBV10-3, the J gene TRBJ2-2, with D unresolved. This CDR3 region has 13 residues. The germline CDR1 and CDR2 sequences are ENHRY and SYGVKD. V lost 7 bases and J 3 bases, leaving 9 bases between the germline ends. CDR3 sequence (DNA): TGTGCCATCACCGAGCAGGACACCGGGGAGCTGTTTTTT. This gives the protein CAITEQDTGELFF.

The rearrangement uses TRBV20-1 and TRBJ2-5; D ambiguous. The germline CDR1 and CDR2 sequences are DFQATT and SNEGSKA (reference sequence). The V end was cut by 4 bases, the J end by 4 bases, with 7 bases between. The CDR3 runs to 11 residues. The CDR3 nucleotides read TGCAGTGCTAATCTCCGAGAGACCCAGTACTTC. Translated, it gives CSANLRETQYF.

The gene calls are TRBV28 and TRBJ1-4; 9 bases line up with TRBD1. CDR1 and CDR2 from the germline V gene are MDHEN and SYDVKM. This CDR3 region has 17 residues. V trimming: 9 bases; J trimming: 7 bases; junction bases outside the gene matches: 18. The CDR3 loop is CASSTGGRLAFGEKLFF. CDR3 bases: TGTGCCAGTAGTACAGGGGGCAGGCTGGCATTTGGTGAAAAACTGTTTTTT. Based on the CDR3 plus reference TRBV28 and TRBJ1-4, the full variable domain is DVKVTQSSRYLVKRTGEKVFLECVQDMDHENMFWYRQDPGLGLRLIYFSYDVKMKEKGDIPEGYSVSREKKERFSLILESASTNQTSMYLCASSTGGRLAFGEKLFFGSGTQLSVL.

The rearrangement links TRBV3-1 (or the pseudogene TRBV3-2) to TRBJ1-6; D unresolved. Trimming took 7 bases from V and 8 from J, leaving 12 bases between them. The CDR3 is 13 residues long. Germline CDR1 and CDR2: LGHDT and YNNKEL (reference sequence). CDR3 nucleotide sequence: TGTGCCAGCACCCTCGGGTCGTATTCACCCCTCCACTTT. Residues: CASTLGSYSPLHF.

This clone was counted a few times. V usage is TRBV3-1 (or the pseudogene TRBV3-2) and J usage is TRBJ2-1; possible D gene TRBD2, 6 bases. Germline CDR1 and CDR2: LGHDT and YNNKEL (reference sequence). The ends were cut back, 1 base at V and 16 bases at J, with 17 bases in the middle. This CDR3 contains 13 residues. The DNA of the CDR3 is TGTGCCAGCAGCCAAGTTGGGGTCGGGGGTCCTTTCTTC. It yields the protein CASSQVGVGGPFF.

The chain joins TRBV6-5 to TRBJ1-6; D is uncertain. Between the trimmed V and J ends, which lost 2 bases and 6 bases, there was a span of 8 bases. The CDR3 is 14 amino acids. The germline CDR1 and CDR2 sequences are MNHEY and SVGAGI. DNA for the CDR3: TGTGCCAGCAGTTACAGACGGATTAATTCACCCCTCCACTTT. It codes for CASSYRRINSPLHF.

The J gene is TRBJ1-1, the V gene TRBV14; 9 positions match TRBD1. V was pared by 4 bases and J by 3 bases, with 6 bases of the junction left unmatched. Germline V gene sequence: CDR1 SGHDN, CDR2 FVKESK. CDR3 size: 15 residues. The CDR3 DNA reads TGTGCCAGCAGCCCCTTGACAGGGGGGGACACTGAAGCTTTCTTT. This gives the protein CASSPLTGGDTEAFF.

The chain links TRBV28 to TRBJ2-7, with D possibly being TRBD2 (5 bases). The CDR3 is 12 amino acids. V lost 1 base to trimming and J lost 13 bases, with 14 bases between them. Looked up from germline, CDR1 is MDHEN and CDR2 is SYDVKM. The CDR3 DNA reads TGTGCCAGCAGTTTATCTGATGCGGGCCCTTACTTC. Translating gives CASSLSDAGPYF.

CDR3 residues: CASSRLWADTQYF. In nucleotides, the CDR3 is TGTGCCAGCAGCCGATTGTGGGCAGATACGCAGTATTTT. The chain recombines TRBV11-2 with TRBJ2-3; D is unresolved. V was trimmed by 5 bases and J by 4 bases, leaving 10 bases between them. The CDR3 totals 13 residues. The V gene's germline CDR1 is SGHAT and CDR2 FQNNGV.

This chain joins TRBV6-5 and TRBJ2-7; D gene ambiguous. Trimming stripped 0 bases from V and 5 bases from J, with 14 bases between. The CDR3 length is 15 residues. CDR1 is MNHEY and CDR2 is SVGAGI in the germline V gene. The CDR3 spells CASSYSAALGNEQYF. The CDR3 region has the DNA TGTGCCAGCAGTTACTCCGCGGCCCTTGGGAACGAGCAGTACTTC.

The chain uses TRBV18 and TRBJ2-1, with 8 bases matching TRBD2. The CDR3 spans 14 residues. Losses at the gene ends were 6 bases for V and 5 bases for J; bases not matched to a gene: 6. In germline, CDR1 is KGHSH, CDR2 LQKENI. The CDR3 bases are TGTGCCAGCTCCCTCGGACTAGCCAACAATGAGCAGTTCTTC. Its translation: CASSLGLANNEQFF.

The V and J genes are TRBV5-1 and TRBJ2-7, with a possible D match to TRBD1 (5 bases). Deletions cut 4 bases from V and 7 bases from J, with 21 bases between. This CDR3 has 15 residues. Germline lookup yields CDR1 SGHRS and CDR2 YFSETQ. CDR3 coding DNA: TGCGCCAGCAGCCCCGCGGACAACCTCCTGGGAGAGCAGTACTTC. It translates to CASSPADNLLGEQYF.

The chain recombines TRBV7-9 with TRBJ2-2; D is unresolved. Trimming shortened V by 1 base and J by 2 bases, and 11 bases separated the two germline ends. The CDR3 is 16 residues long. The germline gives CDR1 SEHNR, CDR2 FQNEAQ (reference sequence). The CDR3 region is CASSLDLFINTGELFF. The DNA for the CDR3 is TGTGCCAGCAGCTTAGACCTCTTCATCAACACCGGGGAGCTGTTTTTT.

The chain recombines TRBV9 with TRBJ2-7; no reliable D call. Germline CDR1 SGDLS, CDR2 YYNGEE. This CDR3 region has 15 residues. V was cut by 4 bases and J by 0 bases, with 14 bases left in between. The DNA of the CDR3 is TGTGCCAGCAGCCCCCGAGACCGTAGCTCCTACGAGCAGTACTTC. It encodes CASSPRDRSSYEQYF.

The rearrangement uses TRBV7-3 and TRBJ2-2; D might be TRBD1 (5 bases). CDR3 length: 18 residues. Germline loops: CDR1 SGHTA, CDR2 FQGTGA. Trimming cost V 1 base and J 3 bases, with 18 bases left between them. CDR3 DNA sequence: TGTGCCAGCAGCTTAAACTTTCGGACCTCCAGGGACACCGGGGAGCTGTTTTTT. Residues: CASSLNFRTSRDTGELFF.

This clone was seen more than once but under ten times. The V and J genes are TRBV5-1 and TRBJ2-3; D is uncertain. The CDR3 totals 14 residues. Looked up from germline, CDR1 is SGHRS and CDR2 is YFSETQ. V was clipped by 0 bases and J by 4 bases, with 9 bases between them. The CDR3 protein is CASSLAAYADTQYF. The DNA for the CDR3 is TGCGCCAGCAGCTTGGCCGCGTACGCAGATACGCAGTATTTT.